One T cell receptor beta chain is described in this entry. Its antigen is undetermined. These data belong to a study of T cell responses to AZD1222 COVID-19 vaccine. General study points: There were repertoire samples only from the period after the peak T cell response.

In germline, CDR1 is SQVTM, CDR2 ANQGSEA. The CDR3 length is 14 residues. Assay used: immunoSEQ multiplex PCR; TCRdb lists only in-frame clones, some missing. Of tens of thousands of clones listed, approximately 83% are singletons. This specimen was peripheral blood, taken on day 0 of AZD1222 vaccination. The gene calls are TRBV29-1 and TRBJ1-5; 7 bases map to TRBD1. The clonotype originates from an adult in good health. CDR3: CIKGQINSNQPQHF. The CDR3 nucleotides are TGCATTAAGGGACAGATTAATAGCAATCAGCCCCAGCATTTT.